The TCR beta chain under discussion was sequenced for a study of technical replicates of blood from several donors. This table comes from immunoSEQ multiplex PCR, and its TCRdb copy is limited to in-frame clones, with some not included. The sample lists about 82,000 clones, 96% seen once, with roughly 0.34% in the top ten. Germline loops: CDR1 MNHNS, CDR2 SASEGT. The CDR3 runs 11 residues. With 6 bases removed from V and 4 bases from J, the gap between germline ends came to 3 bases. The chain employs TRBV6-1 and TRBJ2-2; D unresolved. The clonotype was recovered from a human donor in good health. The specimen was T cells isolated from PBMCs. The CDR3 sequence: CASRSTGELFF. For the CDR3, the DNA is TGTGCCAGCAGGAGCACCGGGGAGCTGTTTTTT.